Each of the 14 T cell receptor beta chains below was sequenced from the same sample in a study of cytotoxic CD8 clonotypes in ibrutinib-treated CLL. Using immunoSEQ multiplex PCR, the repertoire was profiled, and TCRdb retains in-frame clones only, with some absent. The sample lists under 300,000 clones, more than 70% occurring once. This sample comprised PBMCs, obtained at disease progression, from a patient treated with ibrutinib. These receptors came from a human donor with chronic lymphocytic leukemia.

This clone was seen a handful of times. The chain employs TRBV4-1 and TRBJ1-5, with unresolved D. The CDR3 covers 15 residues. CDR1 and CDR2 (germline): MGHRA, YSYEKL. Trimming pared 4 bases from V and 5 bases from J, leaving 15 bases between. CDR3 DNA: TGCGCCAGCAGCCCAGAGTGGCCGGATGATCAGCCCCAGCATTTT. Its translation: CASSPEWPDDQPQHF.

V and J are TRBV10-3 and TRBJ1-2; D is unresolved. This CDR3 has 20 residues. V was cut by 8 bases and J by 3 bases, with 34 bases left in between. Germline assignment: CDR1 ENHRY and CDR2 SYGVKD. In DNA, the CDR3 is TGTGCCATCCGAAATAATATTGCGGACGGACCCAGAGCGGTGGACTATGGCTACACCTTC. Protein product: CAIRNNIADGPRAVDYGYTF.

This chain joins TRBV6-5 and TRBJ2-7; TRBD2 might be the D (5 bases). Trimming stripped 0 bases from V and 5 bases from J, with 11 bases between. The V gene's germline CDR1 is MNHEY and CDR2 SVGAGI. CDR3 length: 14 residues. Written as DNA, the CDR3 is TGTGCCAGCAGTTACTCTTTCATGCGGGACGAGCAGTACTTC. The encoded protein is CASSYSFMRDEQYF.

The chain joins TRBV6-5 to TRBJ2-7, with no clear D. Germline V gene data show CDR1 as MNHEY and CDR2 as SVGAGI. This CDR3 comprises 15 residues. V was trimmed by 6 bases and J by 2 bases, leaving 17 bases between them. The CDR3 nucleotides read TGTGCCAGCAGACTCCGTTCCTATGGCACCTACGAGCAGTACTTC. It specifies CASRLRSYGTYEQYF.

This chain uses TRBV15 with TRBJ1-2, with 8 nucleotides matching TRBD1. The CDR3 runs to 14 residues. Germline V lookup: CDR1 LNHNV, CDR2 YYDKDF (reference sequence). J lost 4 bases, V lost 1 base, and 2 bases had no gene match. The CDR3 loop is CATSRAGGPYGYTF. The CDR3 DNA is TGTGCCACCAGCAGAGCAGGGGGCCCCTATGGCTACACCTTC.

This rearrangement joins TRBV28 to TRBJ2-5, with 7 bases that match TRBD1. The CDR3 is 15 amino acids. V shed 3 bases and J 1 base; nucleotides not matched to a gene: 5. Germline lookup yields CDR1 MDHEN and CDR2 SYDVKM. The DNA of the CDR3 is TGTGCCAGCAGTTTGGCTTGGGACAGCCAAGAGACCCAGTACTTC. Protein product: CASSLAWDSQETQYF.

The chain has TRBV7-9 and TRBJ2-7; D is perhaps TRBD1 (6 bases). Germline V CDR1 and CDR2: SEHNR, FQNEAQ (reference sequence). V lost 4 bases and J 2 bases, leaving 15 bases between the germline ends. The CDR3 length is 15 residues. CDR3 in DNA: TGTGCCAGCAGCTACCGGACAGCCACCACCTACGAGCAGTACTTC. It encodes CASSYRTATTYEQYF.

This chain's CDR3 is CASRRGLDEKLFF. The CDR3 DNA is TGTGCCAGCAGGAGGGGGTTAGACGAAAAACTGTTTTTT. The genes are TRBV28 and TRBJ1-4, with D tentatively TRBD1 (6 bases). Trimming removed 6 bases at V and 8 bases at J, with 13 bases between. CDR1 and CDR2 from the germline V gene are MDHEN and SYDVKM. This CDR3 spans 13 amino acids.

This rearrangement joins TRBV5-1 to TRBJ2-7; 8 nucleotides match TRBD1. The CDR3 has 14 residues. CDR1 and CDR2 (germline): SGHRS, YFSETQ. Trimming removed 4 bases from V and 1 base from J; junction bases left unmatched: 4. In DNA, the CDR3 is TGCGCCAGCAGCATCGGACAGGGATCCTACGAGCAGTACTTC. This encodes CASSIGQGSYEQYF.

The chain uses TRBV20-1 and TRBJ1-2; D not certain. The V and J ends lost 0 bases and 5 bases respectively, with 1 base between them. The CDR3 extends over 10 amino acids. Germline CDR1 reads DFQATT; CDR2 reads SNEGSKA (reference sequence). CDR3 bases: TGCAGTGCTAGAGATTATGGCTACACCTTC. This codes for CSARDYGYTF.

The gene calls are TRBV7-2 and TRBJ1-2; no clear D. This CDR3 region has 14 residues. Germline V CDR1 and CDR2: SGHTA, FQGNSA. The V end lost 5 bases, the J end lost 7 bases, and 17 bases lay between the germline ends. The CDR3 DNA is TGTGCCAGCAGCCCGCGGCCCGGCTCGAGTGGCTACACCTTC. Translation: CASSPRPGSSGYTF. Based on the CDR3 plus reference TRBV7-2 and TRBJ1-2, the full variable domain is GAGVSQSPSNKVTEKGKDVELRCDPISGHTALYWYRQSLGQGLEFLIYFQGNSAPDKSGLPSDRFSAERTGGSVSTLTIQRTQQEDSAVYLCASSPRPGSSGYTFGSGTRLTVV.

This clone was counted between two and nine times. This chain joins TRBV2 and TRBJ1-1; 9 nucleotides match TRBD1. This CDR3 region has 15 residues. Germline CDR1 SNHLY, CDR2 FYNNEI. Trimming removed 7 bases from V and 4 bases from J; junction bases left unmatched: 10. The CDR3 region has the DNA TGTGCCAGCAAGTGGGACGGGACAGGGACCACTGAAGCTTTCTTT. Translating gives CASKWDGTGTTEAFF.

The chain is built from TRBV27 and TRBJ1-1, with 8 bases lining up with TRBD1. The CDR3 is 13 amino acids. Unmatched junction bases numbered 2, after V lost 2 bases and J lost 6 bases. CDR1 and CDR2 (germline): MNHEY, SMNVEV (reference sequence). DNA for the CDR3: TGTGCCAGCAGTTTACAGGGGGCCGCTGAAGCTTTCTTT. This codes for CASSLQGAAEAFF.

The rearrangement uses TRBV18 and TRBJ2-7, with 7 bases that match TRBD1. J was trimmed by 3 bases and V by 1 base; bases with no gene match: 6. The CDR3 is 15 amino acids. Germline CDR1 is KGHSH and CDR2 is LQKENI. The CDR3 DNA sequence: TGTGCCAGCTCACCACGTCAGGGGGTGAACTACGAGCAGTACTTC. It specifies CASSPRQGVNYEQYF.